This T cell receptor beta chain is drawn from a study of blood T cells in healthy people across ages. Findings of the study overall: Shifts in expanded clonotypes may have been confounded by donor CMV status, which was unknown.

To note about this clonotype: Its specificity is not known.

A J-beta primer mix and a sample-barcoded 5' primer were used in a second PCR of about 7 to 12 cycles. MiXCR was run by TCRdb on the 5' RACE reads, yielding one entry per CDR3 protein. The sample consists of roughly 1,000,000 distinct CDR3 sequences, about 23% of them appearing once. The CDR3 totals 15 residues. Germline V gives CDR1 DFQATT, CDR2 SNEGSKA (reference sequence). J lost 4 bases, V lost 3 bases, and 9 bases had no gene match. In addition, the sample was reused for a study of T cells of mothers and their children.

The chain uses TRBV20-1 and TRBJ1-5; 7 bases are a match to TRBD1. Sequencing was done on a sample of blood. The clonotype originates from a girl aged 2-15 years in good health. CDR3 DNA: TGCAGTGCTAGTCTCACAGGGGTACAGAATCAGCCCCAGCATTTT. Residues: CSASLTGVQNQPQHF.